This T cell receptor beta chain originates from a study of tumor-infiltrating lymphocytes in primary liver carcinoma. Study information: Roughly 3.5 to 7.13 million productive TCRbeta reads were obtained per sample, with similar numbers across tissue types.

Priming with a constant-region primer yielded TCR beta cDNA from 400 to 500 ng total RNA. Three rounds of nested multiplex PCR with slightly modified ARM-PCR produced TCR beta libraries. TCRdb processed the multiplex PCR reads anew with MiXCR; each CDR3 protein has one entry. The sample lists 300,000 to 400,000 distinct CDR3 sequences; around three fifths were seen once. Worth noting for this clonotype: As yet, its antigen is unknown.

Study results and limitations: Tumors had a top-250-clone fraction that was significantly higher than blood (p = 0.039). Unsorted bulk samples meant CD4+ and CD8+ repertoires went uncompared. Lesser overlap characterized tumor-adjacent and tumor-blood pairs relative to tumor region pairs.

RNA isolated from unsorted whole blood supplied the blood RNA, with germline DNA also extracted. The specimen sequenced was peripheral blood. The sequence derives from a man aged 40-55 years with primary liver carcinoma and hepatitis B virus infection.

The CDR3 bases are TGTGCCAGCAGCCTTGGACTAGCGGGAAGGGATACCAAGTATTTT. Residues: CASSLGLAGRDTKYF. V is TRBV11-1 and J is TRBJ2-3; 12 nucleotides line up with TRBD2. Germline V CDR1 and CDR2: SGHAT, FQDESV (reference sequence). With 5 bases clipped from V and 13 bases from J, the junction kept 13 bases outside the gene matches. The CDR3 has 15 amino acids.